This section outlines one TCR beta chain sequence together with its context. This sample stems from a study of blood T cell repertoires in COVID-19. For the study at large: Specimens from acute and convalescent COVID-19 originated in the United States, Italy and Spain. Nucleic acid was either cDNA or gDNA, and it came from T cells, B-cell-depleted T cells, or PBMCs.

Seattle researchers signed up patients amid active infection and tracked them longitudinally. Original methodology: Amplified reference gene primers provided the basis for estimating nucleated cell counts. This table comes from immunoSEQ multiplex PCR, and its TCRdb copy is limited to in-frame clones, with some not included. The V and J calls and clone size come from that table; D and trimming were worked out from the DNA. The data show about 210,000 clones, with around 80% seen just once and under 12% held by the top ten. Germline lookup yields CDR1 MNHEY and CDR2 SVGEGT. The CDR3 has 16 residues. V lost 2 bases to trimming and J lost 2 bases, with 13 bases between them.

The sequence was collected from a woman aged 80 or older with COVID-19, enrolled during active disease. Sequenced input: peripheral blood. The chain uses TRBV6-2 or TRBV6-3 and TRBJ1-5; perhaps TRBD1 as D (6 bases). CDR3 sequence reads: CASSYSVRGGNQPQHF. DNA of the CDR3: TGTGCCAGCAGTTACAGCGTCAGGGGAGGCAATCAGCCCCAGCATTTT.